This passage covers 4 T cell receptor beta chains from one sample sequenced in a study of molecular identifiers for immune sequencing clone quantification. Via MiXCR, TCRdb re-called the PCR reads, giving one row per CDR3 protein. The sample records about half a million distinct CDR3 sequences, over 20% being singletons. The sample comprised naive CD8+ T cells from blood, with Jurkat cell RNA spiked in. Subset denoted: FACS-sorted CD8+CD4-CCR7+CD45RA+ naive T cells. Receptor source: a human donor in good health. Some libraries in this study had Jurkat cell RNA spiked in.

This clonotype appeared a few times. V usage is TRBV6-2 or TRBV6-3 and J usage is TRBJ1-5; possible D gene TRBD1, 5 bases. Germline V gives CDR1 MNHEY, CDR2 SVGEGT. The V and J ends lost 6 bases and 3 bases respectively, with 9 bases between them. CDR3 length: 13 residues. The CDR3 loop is CASRLGTNQPQHF. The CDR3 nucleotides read TGTGCCAGCAGACTAGGGACCAATCAGCCCCAGCATTTT.

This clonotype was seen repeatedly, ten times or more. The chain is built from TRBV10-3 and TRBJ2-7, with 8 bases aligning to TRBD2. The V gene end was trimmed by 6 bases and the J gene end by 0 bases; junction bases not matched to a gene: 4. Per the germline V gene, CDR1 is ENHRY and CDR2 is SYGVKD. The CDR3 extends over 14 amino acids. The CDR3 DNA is TGTGCCATCAGCTGGACTAGCAGCTCCTACGAGCAGTACTTC. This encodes CAISWTSSSYEQYF.

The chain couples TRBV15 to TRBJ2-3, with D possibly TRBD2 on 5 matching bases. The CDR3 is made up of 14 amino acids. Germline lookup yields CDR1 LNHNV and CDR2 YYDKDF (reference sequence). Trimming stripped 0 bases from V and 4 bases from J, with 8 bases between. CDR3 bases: TGTGCCACCAGCAGAGAGGGAGTCCCAGATACGCAGTATTTT. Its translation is CATSREGVPDTQYF.

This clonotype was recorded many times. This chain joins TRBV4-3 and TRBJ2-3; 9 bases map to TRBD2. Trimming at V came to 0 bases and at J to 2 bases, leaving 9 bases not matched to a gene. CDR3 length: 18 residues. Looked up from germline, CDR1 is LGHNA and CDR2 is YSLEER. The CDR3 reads CASSQEGLAGLSTDTQYF. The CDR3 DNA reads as TGCGCCAGCAGCCAAGAGGGGCTAGCGGGGCTATCCACAGATACGCAGTATTTT.